Below, 20 T cell receptor beta chains from the same sample are listed, as sequenced in a study of blood T cell repertoires in COVID-19. TCRdb keeps only in-frame clones here, not all; method: immunoSEQ multiplex PCR. The sample lists a few hundred thousand clones, 70% to 90% occurring once. Sequences were obtained from PBMCs or T cells enriched from blood (not recorded which). These receptors all stem from a woman in her fifties or sixties who had recovered from COVID-19.

The chain employs TRBV20-1 and TRBJ2-7, with 11 bases fitting TRBD2. Germline CDR1 reads DFQATT; CDR2 reads SNEGSKA (reference sequence). The CDR3 runs 19 residues. J gave up 0 bases and V 3 bases, and 16 bases lay outside the gene matches. The CDR3 nucleotides read TGCAGTGCTAGTCCTCCAAGTACTAGCGGGAGACACCACTCCTACGAGCAGTACTTC. Amino acids: CSASPPSTSGRHHSYEQYF.

In its sample, this clone was seen a few times. The chain employs TRBV7-9 and TRBJ1-1; D is possibly TRBD1 (5 bases). The CDR3 has 17 amino acids. The germline V gene encodes CDR1 SEHNR and CDR2 FQNEAQ (reference sequence). The ends were cut back, 2 bases at V and 1 base at J, with 17 bases in the middle. The CDR3 nucleotides are TGTGCCAGCAGCTTATGGGCAGGGTGGGGAAAGAACACTGAAGCTTTCTTT. Protein product: CASSLWAGWGKNTEAFF.

The chain employs TRBV25-1 and TRBJ2-1, with 7 nucleotides matching TRBD2. The V gene's germline CDR1 is MGHDK and CDR2 SYGVNS. This CDR3 spans 16 amino acids. V was clipped by 7 bases and J by 3 bases; unmatched bases: 12. DNA of the CDR3: TGTGCCAGCACCACCCCCGGGGAGGGGATCTACAATGAGCAGTTCTTC. This codes for CASTTPGEGIYNEQFF.

This chain connects TRBV9 to TRBJ1-1; 8 bases are shared with TRBD1. The CDR3 length is 12 residues. The V segment lost 2 bases and the J segment 10 bases; nucleotides outside the gene matches: 4. In germline, CDR1 is SGDLS, CDR2 YYNGEE. This CDR3 is CASSVGQGVAFF. The CDR3, as DNA: TGTGCCAGCAGCGTCGGACAGGGTGTAGCTTTCTTT.

This sequence joins TRBV4-1 and TRBJ1-1, with D possibly TRBD1 on 5 matching bases. The CDR3 loop spans 15 amino acids. In germline, CDR1 is MGHRA, CDR2 YSYEKL. The ends were cut back, 4 bases at V and 11 bases at J, with 23 bases in the middle. The CDR3 DNA is TGCGCCAGCAGCCTTCTCGACAGCTACTTGTTAGAGGCTTTCTTT. Its translation is CASSLLDSYLLEAFF.

V usage is TRBV27 and J usage is TRBJ2-7; 10 positions agree with TRBD2. In germline, CDR1 is MNHEY, CDR2 SMNVEV (reference sequence). This CDR3 is 14 amino acids long. J lost 5 bases, V lost 7 bases, and 8 bases had no gene match. The CDR3 bases are TGTGCCAGCAAATTAGCGGGAGGAACCCACGAGCAGTACTTC. Protein product: CASKLAGGTHEQYF.

In its sample, this clone was seen a few times. The rearrangement uses TRBV28 and TRBJ1-5; D perhaps matches TRBD1 (5 bases). Germline CDR1 and CDR2: MDHEN and SYDVKM. Trimming stripped 3 bases from V and 0 bases from J, with 9 bases between. The length of the CDR3 is 15 residues. CDR3 in DNA: TGTGCCAGCAGTTTGGGGCAGGATAGCAATCAGCCCCAGCATTTT. Protein sequence: CASSLGQDSNQPQHF.

The chain couples TRBV29-1 to TRBJ1-4, with 12 positions matching TRBD1. J was trimmed by 7 bases and V by 3 bases; bases with no gene match: 3. The CDR3 has 14 amino acids. Germline lookup yields CDR1 SQVTM and CDR2 ANQGSEA. CDR3 nucleotides: TGCAGCGTTGAGGGACAGGGGGCTGGTGAAAAACTGTTTTTT. This sequence encodes CSVEGQGAGEKLFF.

The rearrangement joins TRBV9 to TRBJ1-5; D is undetermined. V lost 0 bases and J lost 2, with 15 bases in between. This CDR3 is built from 17 residues. Germline loops: CDR1 SGDLS, CDR2 YYNGEE. The CDR3, as DNA: TGTGCCAGCAGCGTAGAAGGAGGCGGCTGGCGCAATCAGCCCCAGCATTTT. It translates to CASSVEGGGWRNQPQHF.

This chain connects TRBV19 to TRBJ2-7; D remains unclear. V was clipped by 5 bases and J by 3 bases, with 11 bases between them. The CDR3 has 13 residues. Germline-derived CDR1 and CDR2 are LNHDA and SQIVND (reference sequence). CDR3 in amino acids: CASSFRHLYEQYF. Here the CDR3 DNA reads TGTGCCAGTAGTTTTAGACACCTCTACGAGCAGTACTTC.

The table lists this clone with a count of one. The gene calls are TRBV29-1 and TRBJ1-1; the match to TRBD1 covers 7 bases. The CDR3 spans 13 residues. Unmatched junction bases numbered 11, after V lost 7 bases and J lost 6 bases. The V gene's germline CDR1 is SQVTM and CDR2 ANQGSEA. CDR3 amino acids: CSGYETGRAEAFF. The CDR3, as DNA: TGCAGCGGGTATGAGACAGGGCGCGCTGAAGCTTTCTTT. Filled out from reference TRBV29-1 and TRBJ1-1, the complete variable domain reads SAVISQKPSRDICQRGTSLTIQCQVDSQVTMMFWYRQQPGQSLTLIATANQGSEATYESGFVIDKFPISRPNLTFSTLTVSNMSPEDSSIYLCSGYETGRAEAFFGQGTRLTVV.

This sequence joins TRBV7-9 and TRBJ1-3; D remains ambiguous. CDR1 SEHNR and CDR2 FQNEAQ come from the germline V gene (reference sequence). The ends were cut back, 5 bases at V and 0 bases at J, with 11 bases in the middle. CDR3 size: 15 residues. The CDR3 spells CASSVSHLSGNTIYF. The CDR3 DNA sequence: TGTGCCAGCAGCGTCAGTCACCTCTCTGGAAACACCATATATTTT. Looking up the rest from reference TRBV7-9 and TRBJ1-3 gives the full variable domain: DTGVSQNPRHKITKRGQNVTFRCDPISEHNRLYWYRQTLGQGPEFLTYFQNEAQLEKSRLLSDRFSAERPKGSFSTLEIQRTEQGDSAMYLCASSVSHLSGNTIYFGEGSWLTVV.

Notes on this clone: A much more abundant neighbour one base away suggests this may be a read error. The J gene is TRBJ1-5, the V gene TRBV27; D is unresolved. Germline V lookup: CDR1 MNHEY, CDR2 SMNVEV (reference sequence). CDR3 length equals 12 residues. V lost 5 bases and J 4 bases, leaving 6 bases between the germline ends. The CDR3 nucleotides read TGTGCCAGCAGTCCTCCTAATCAGCCCCAGCATTTT. Residues: CASSPPNQPQHF.

The CDR3 spells CASSFQEAGASGANVLTF. The CDR3 nucleotides read TGTGCCAGCAGCTTCCAAGAAGCGGGCGCCTCTGGGGCCAACGTCCTGACTTTC. This rearrangement joins TRBV9 to TRBJ2-6, with TRBD2 as a possible D gene (6 bases). The CDR3 totals 18 residues. Germline V lookup: CDR1 SGDLS, CDR2 YYNGEE. The ends were cut back, 4 bases at V and 0 bases at J, with 17 bases in the middle.

This clone is a singleton in its sample. V gene TRBV29-1 combines with J gene TRBJ2-7, with D possibly matching TRBD1 (8 bases). The ends were cut back, 4 bases at V and 0 bases at J, with 19 bases in the middle. The CDR3 has 16 amino acids. Germline CDR1 is SQVTM and CDR2 is ANQGSEA. This CDR3 reads CSVADQNRGGSYEQYF. Here the CDR3 DNA reads TGCAGCGTTGCCGACCAAAACAGGGGGGGCTCCTACGAGCAGTACTTC.

The sample holds a few counts of this clone. The gene calls are TRBV19 and TRBJ2-2; the match to TRBD1 covers 11 bases. V lost 5 bases to trimming and J lost 3 bases; unmatched junction nucleotides: 14. Germline loops: CDR1 LNHDA, CDR2 SQIVND (reference sequence). This CDR3 is 19 amino acids long. Here the CDR3 reads CASSPPDRGLRYYTGELFF. The CDR3 nucleotides are TGTGCCAGTAGTCCGCCGGACAGGGGGCTCAGGTACTACACCGGGGAGCTGTTTTTT.

V is TRBV15 and J is TRBJ2-7; TRBD1 agrees at 8 bases. Germline CDR1 and CDR2: LNHNV and YYDKDF (reference sequence). Unmatched junction bases numbered 6, after V lost 5 bases and J lost 3 bases. The CDR3 has 14 residues. The CDR3, as DNA: TGTGCCACCAGCCCAGGAGGACAGGGCTACGAGCAGTACTTC. Translating gives CATSPGGQGYEQYF.

About this clone itself: The sample holds other DNA sequences that translate to the same CDR3. CDR3 residues: CASSLGLAGGSTDTQYF. DNA of the CDR3: TGCGCCAGCAGCTTGGGACTAGCGGGAGGTAGCACAGATACGCAGTATTTT. The chain joins TRBV5-1 to TRBJ2-3; 13 bases map to TRBD2. CDR1 is SGHRS, CDR2 YFSETQ, per germline. The CDR3 runs 17 residues. Unmatched junction bases numbered 1, after V lost 0 bases and J lost 0 bases.

This chain joins TRBV2 and TRBJ2-1; possible D gene TRBD1, 5 bases. The germline CDR1 and CDR2 sequences are SNHLY and FYNNEI. The CDR3 has 14 amino acids. V lost 5 bases to trimming and J lost 0 bases, with 8 bases between them. CDR3 residues: CASSKDSSYNEQFF. The DNA for the CDR3 is TGTGCCAGCAGTAAAGACAGCTCCTACAATGAGCAGTTCTTC.

This chain connects TRBV18 to TRBJ1-5; 7 positions match TRBD1. The germline CDR1 and CDR2 sequences are KGHSH and LQKENI. J gave up 4 bases and V 6 bases, and 6 bases lay outside the gene matches. CDR3 length: 14 amino acids. CDR3 coding DNA: TGTGCCAGCTCGTCGAACAGGGGTAATCAGCCCCAGCATTTT. Its protein product is CASSSNRGNQPQHF.